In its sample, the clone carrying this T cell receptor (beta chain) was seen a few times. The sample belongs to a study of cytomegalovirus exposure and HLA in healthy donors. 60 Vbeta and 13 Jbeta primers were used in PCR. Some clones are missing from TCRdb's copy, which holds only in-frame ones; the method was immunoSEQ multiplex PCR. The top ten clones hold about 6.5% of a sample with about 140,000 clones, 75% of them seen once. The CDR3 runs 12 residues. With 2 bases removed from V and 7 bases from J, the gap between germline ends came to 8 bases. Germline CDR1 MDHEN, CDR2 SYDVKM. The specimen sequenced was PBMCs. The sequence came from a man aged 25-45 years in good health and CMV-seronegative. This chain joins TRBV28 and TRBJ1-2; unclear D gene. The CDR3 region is CASSLLRSGYTF. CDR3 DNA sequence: TGTGCCAGCAGTTTACTAAGAAGTGGCTACACCTTC.